This T cell receptor beta chain was sequenced during a study of blood T cell repertoires in COVID-19. Libraries were prepared by immunoSEQ multiplex PCR; TCRdb keeps only in-frame clonotypes and omits some of them. The sample records a few hundred thousand clones, 65% to 90% being singletons. Trimming took off 7 bases at V and 2 bases at J, with 16 bases between the two ends. CDR1 is SGHRS, CDR2 YFSETQ, per germline. The CDR3 is 14 amino acids. The J gene is TRBJ2-7, the V gene TRBV5-1; tentative D call: TRBD2 (6 bases). This TCR derives from a man between 50 and 59 years old with acute or convalescent COVID-19. The sequenced sample was peripheral blood. CDR3 residues: CASGSWGLTYEQYF. CDR3 sequence (DNA): TGCGCCAGCGGCAGCTGGGGACTGACCTACGAGCAGTACTTC.